A single TCR beta chain is shown here with its context. Antigen unknown. Several immunoSEQ 96-well plates shared each subset's DNA, each plate a replicate. About 200 ng DNA, around 30,000 T cell genomes, went into each sorted-subset replicate PCR. Using immunoSEQ multiplex PCR, the repertoire was profiled, and TCRdb retains in-frame clones only, with some absent. The table shows about 1.9 million clones, with 85% to 95% occurring only once. The data stem from a study of shared clonotypes between healthy human individuals. Overall study findings and caveats: All-four-donor shared clonotypes had higher generation probabilities than non-shared clonotypes did.

CD45RO-negative, CCR7-selected cells formed the naive CD8 fraction, which excluded terminally differentiated effector memory CD45RA+ cells. The CDR3 loop spans 18 amino acids. Germline loops: CDR1 SGHNT, CDR2 YYREEE (reference sequence). V lost 5 bases and J lost 2, with 24 bases in between. The sample consisted of naive CD8+ T cells from PBMCs. V usage is TRBV5-4 and J usage is TRBJ2-3; either TRBD1 or TRBD2 may fit D (5 bases each). The sequence was obtained from a man aged 18 to 30 in good health. Some clones in this sample may be carry-over from other donors' samples. The chain's CDR3 is CASSYGTKGISLTDTQYF. The CDR3 DNA reads as TGTGCCAGCAGTTACGGGACCAAGGGTATAAGCCTCACAGATACGCAGTATTTT. Full variable domain (remainder filled in from reference TRBV5-4 and TRBJ2-3): ETGVTQSPTHLIKTRGQQVTLRCSSQSGHNTVSWYQQALGQGPQFIFQYYREEENGRGNFPPRFSGLQFPNYSSELNVNALELDDSALYLCASSYGTKGISLTDTQYFGPGTRLTVL.